The TCR beta chain described here comes from a study of a mutant IDH1 vaccine in newly diagnosed glioma. Whole-study context: Patients were started on vaccination 4-6 weeks after radiotherapy alone, or with temozolomide cycles. Treated patients showed a male proportion of 62.5%, a female proportion of about 40%, and a mean age of around 39 years.

Time point reported: week 47, end of study. The vaccine gave 300 ug of a 20-mer mutant IDH1 peptide subcutaneously per dose. Diagnosis in the donors showed new WHO grade 3 or 4 astrocytomas that were IDH1-mutant and ATRX-lost. Profiled with immunoSEQ multiplex PCR; TCRdb holds only in-frame clones, not every one. The sample consists of roughly 21,000 clones, almost 85% of them appearing once. Study conclusions and caveats: Among top peripheral T cell clonotypes, changes seemed unrelated to pseudoprogression.

As regards this clone: The antigen is undetermined.

CDR3 length: 13 amino acids. Germline V gene data show CDR1 as LNHDA and CDR2 as SQIVND (reference sequence). V was cut by 5 bases and J by 7 bases, with 15 bases left in between. This chain connects TRBV19 to TRBJ2-7; tentatively, D is TRBD1 or TRBD2 (5 bases each). The sequence came from a man aged 35-49 years with glioma. Sequencing was performed on PBMCs, taken from a glioma patient whose treatment included an IDH1 peptide vaccine. CDR3 nucleotide sequence: TGTGCCAGTAGTTTCGGGGCCCGGAGGGAGCAGTACTTC. It specifies CASSFGARREQYF.